This is a list of T cell receptor beta chains from one sample in a study of T cell responses to AZD1222 COVID-19 vaccine. Here immunoSEQ multiplex PCR was the method, and the copy in TCRdb shows in-frame clones only, minus some. The table has about 76,000 clones, about 80% seen once. Specimen: peripheral blood, collected 28 days after the second dose of the MenACWY control vaccine. These TCRs come from an adult who received the MenACWY meningococcal vaccine as a control. Both conserved end residues are part of each CDR3. The D gene is left open where the match is weak. A row's size may be missing; if present it is once, few, many or a size class.

CDR3aa	CDR3nt	d_gene	v_gene	j_gene	abundance
CASSALTGGYEKLFF	TGTGCCAGCAGCGCGCTCACGGGTGGATATGAAAAACTGTTTTTT	.	TRBV5-6	TRBJ1-4	.
CASSQEALAGNEQFF	TGTGCCAGCAGCCAAGAAGCACTAGCAGGCAATGAGCAGTTCTTC	.	TRBV3-1/TRBV3-2	TRBJ2-1	.
CASSSTSGGAGEQYF	TGTGCCAGCAGCTCGACTAGCGGGGGGGCCGGAGAGCAGTACTTC	TRBD2	TRBV27	TRBJ2-7	.
CASSIAMNLAGEQYF	TGTGCCAGTAGTATAGCAATGAACCTTGCGGGTGAGCAGTACTTC	.	TRBV19	TRBJ2-7	.
CASTPGTGGSETQYF	TGTGCCAGCACACCCGGGACAGGGGGATCGGAGACCCAGTACTTC	TRBD1	TRBV9	TRBJ2-5	.
CASSLEFGPGEAFF	.	.	TRBV4-1	TRBJ1-1	.
CASSSPGAGTEAFF	TGTGCCAGCAGTTCACCGGGGGCGGGTACTGAAGCTTTCTTT	.	TRBV28	TRBJ1-1	once
CASSQEKQGHEKLFF	TGCGCCAGCAGCCAAGAGAAACAAGGGCATGAAAAACTGTTTTTT	.	TRBV4-3	TRBJ1-4	.
CASNMGRSTDTQYF	TGTGCCAGCAATATGGGCAGATCCACAGATACGCAGTATTTT	.	TRBV6-1	TRBJ2-3	.
CASSYSPTRNTIYF	TGTGCCAGCAGTTACTCGCCGACTCGAAACACCATATATTTT	.	TRBV6-5	TRBJ1-3	.
CASPTGTDQETQYF	TGCGCCAGTCCCACCGGGACAGATCAAGAGACCCAGTACTTC	TRBD1	TRBV5-1	TRBJ2-5	.
CASSPGRPYTF	TGTGCCAGCAGTCCGGGACGTCCCTACACCTTC	.	TRBV28	TRBJ1-2	.
CASSEGGHVQPQHF	TGTGCCAGCAGTGAAGGAGGGCACGTTCAGCCCCAGCATTTT	.	TRBV6-1	TRBJ1-5	few
CAWSIGGNTIYF	TGTGCCTGGAGTATAGGTGGAAACACCATATATTTT	.	TRBV30	TRBJ1-3	.
CASSPQGETQYF	TGTGCCAGCAGTCCGCAGGGGGAGACCCAGTACTTC	.	TRBV12-3/TRBV12-4	TRBJ2-5	.
CASSQKGSGTEAFF	TGTGCCAGCAGTCAAAAGGGATCGGGGACTGAAGCTTTCTTT	.	TRBV6-5	TRBJ1-1	once
CASTPTGGSNQPQHF	TGTGCCAGCACCCCGACGGGGGGTAGCAATCAGCCCCAGCATTTT	.	TRBV21-1	TRBJ1-5	.
CASSQPGGYGYTF	TGTGCCAGCAGCCAACCAGGGGGGTATGGCTACACCTTC	TRBD1	TRBV14	TRBJ1-2	.
CASGSGSNEQFF	TGTGCCAGCGGTAGCGGGAGCAATGAGCAGTTCTTC	TRBD2	TRBV5-4	TRBJ2-1	.
CASSREGGETQYF	TGTGCCAGCAGTCGCGAGGGAGGGGAGACCCAGTACTTC	TRBD2	TRBV3-1/TRBV3-2	TRBJ2-5	.
CASSIPKKQGAGEQYF	TGTGCCAGCAGCATCCCGAAAAAACAGGGAGCAGGGGAGCAGTACTTC	.	TRBV7-2	TRBJ2-7	.
CATGQGGNTIYF	TGTGCCACCGGACAGGGGGGAAACACCATATATTTT	TRBD1	TRBV30	TRBJ1-3	.
CASKVTGMGYTF	TGTGCCAGCAAGGTTACAGGGATGGGCTACACCTTC	.	TRBV2	TRBJ1-2	.
CASSLTANTEAFF	TGTGCCAGCAGTTTAACAGCGAACACTGAAGCTTTCTTT	.	TRBV5-5	TRBJ1-1	.
CASSTPSLTGELFF	TGTGCCAGCAGCACCCCGAGTTTGACCGGGGAGCTGTTTTTT	.	TRBV7-9	TRBJ2-2	.
CASSWGTGTSTGELFF	TGTGCCAGCAGCTGGGGGACAGGGACGAGCACCGGGGAGCTGTTTTTT	TRBD1	TRBV5-6	TRBJ2-2	.
CASSDWREREQYF	TGTGCCAGCAGTGACTGGAGGGAGCGAGAGCAGTACTTC	.	TRBV2	TRBJ2-7	.
CSVEEARGTEAFF	TGCAGCGTTGAAGAAGCCAGGGGCACTGAAGCTTTCTTT	.	TRBV29-1	TRBJ1-1	.
CASSLGPNYGYTF	TGTGCCAGCAGCTTGGGCCCTAACTATGGCTACACCTTC	.	TRBV5-4	TRBJ1-2	.
CASSLAAGQRTEKLFF	TGTGCCAGCAGCCTCGCGGCGGGACAGAGAACTGAAAAACTGTTTTTT	TRBD1	TRBV4-2	TRBJ1-4	.
CASSLGRGGTDTQYF	TGTGCCAGCAGCTTGGGGCGGGGGGGCACAGATACGCAGTATTTT	TRBD2	TRBV5-4	TRBJ2-3	.
CASSLGLANTGELFF	TGCGCCAGCAGCTTGGGGTTGGCGAACACCGGGGAGCTGTTTTTT	.	TRBV5-1	TRBJ2-2	.
CASSEESQGPNYGYTF	TGTGCCAGCAGTGAAGAGTCTCAGGGACCTAACTATGGCTACACCTTC	.	TRBV6-1	TRBJ1-2	.
CASSLQGSSEAFF	TGTGCCAGCAGTTTACAGGGTTCATCTGAAGCTTTCTTT	.	TRBV28	TRBJ1-1	.
CSGRQGTNLRTDTQYF	TGCAGCGGTAGACAGGGAACGAACTTGCGCACAGATACGCAGTATTTT	TRBD1	TRBV29-1	TRBJ2-3	.
CASSAEPRIGELFF	TGTGCCAGCAGTGCCGAACCCAGGATCGGGGAGCTGTTTTTT	.	TRBV2	TRBJ2-2	.
CASSPSFGYEQYF	TGTGCCAGCAGCCCCTCCTTCGGCTACGAGCAGTACTTC	.	TRBV11-2	TRBJ2-7	few
CAISDLLINSEQFF	TGTGCCATCAGTGACCTCCTGATTAACAGTGAGCAGTTCTTC	.	TRBV10-3	TRBJ2-1	medium-sized
CASSDPPAVSEQYF	TGTGCCAGCAGTGACCCCCCTGCGGTGTCCGAGCAGTACTTC	.	TRBV2	TRBJ2-7	.
CATKTSGETEQFF	TGTGCCACTAAGACTAGCGGGGAGACGGAGCAGTTCTTC	TRBD2	TRBV6-6	TRBJ2-1	.
CASSQRLGGSPLHF	TGCGCCAGCAGCCAACGACTAGGGGGCTCACCCCTCCACTTT	TRBD1	TRBV4-3	TRBJ1-6	.
CASSVGGRNEKLFF	TGTGCCAGCAGTGTAGGGGGCCGGAATGAAAAACTGTTTTTT	TRBD1	TRBV2	TRBJ1-4	.